One sample yielded the 2 T cell receptor beta chains listed below, sequenced in a study of spatial heterogeneity in lung cancer. Sample time point: blood at routine non-recurrence follow-up after resection. Extraction of whole RNA from tumor, nontumor lung or frozen PBMC preceded unsorted sequencing. TCRdb called the 5' RACE reads again in MiXCR, with one record for every CDR3 protein. The sample includes tens of thousands of distinct CDR3 sequences, around 7% seen only once; the top ten take approximately 40%. This material consisted of PBMCs, taken at follow-up. The receptor set was obtained from a female donor with early-stage non-small cell lung cancer.

CDR3 in DNA: TGTGCCAGCAGCGTACAGGGGCCCGGGGAGCTGTTTTTT. The encoded protein is CASSVQGPGELFF. V gene TRBV9 combines with J gene TRBJ2-2; maybe TRBD1 (6 bases). Trimming stripped 1 base from V and 6 bases from J, with 7 bases between. CDR1 SGDLS and CDR2 YYNGEE come from the germline V gene. CDR3 length equals 13 residues.

This clonotype came up many times. The V gene is TRBV28, the J gene TRBJ2-7; 9 bases map to TRBD1. With 5 bases clipped from V and 5 bases from J, the junction kept 10 bases outside the gene matches. The length of the CDR3 is 15 residues. Per the germline V gene, CDR1 is MDHEN and CDR2 is SYDVKM. CDR3 sequence (DNA): TGTGCCAGCAGTCCCGCCGGGACAGGGCTACACGAGCAGTACTTC. Translated, it gives CASSPAGTGLHEQYF.